The 23 T cell receptor beta chains below all came from one sample that was sequenced in a study of preoperative IRX-2 immunotherapy in early breast cancer. This sample's treatment: preoperative locoregional IRX-2 cytokine immunotherapy. TCRdb keeps only in-frame clones here, not all; method: immunoSEQ multiplex PCR. The table records about 43,000 clones, about 95% of them present only once. Sequenced here: tumor tissue, sampled after IRX-2 immunotherapy. The receptors originated from a human donor with breast cancer.

The V and J genes are TRBV9 and TRBJ1-5; D may be TRBD1 (6 bases). The V end was cut by 0 bases, the J end by 7 bases, with 14 bases between. From germline, CDR1 is SGDLS and CDR2 YYNGEE. The CDR3 loop spans 15 amino acids. The CDR3 loop reads CASSVAGARGQPQHF. CDR3 coding DNA: TGTGCCAGCAGCGTAGCAGGGGCGCGGGGGCAGCCCCAGCATTTT.

The chain couples TRBV28 to TRBJ1-2; no definite D call. The V end lost 7 bases, the J end lost 4 bases, and 13 bases lay between the germline ends. Germline lookup yields CDR1 MDHEN and CDR2 SYDVKM. This CDR3 region has 13 residues. The CDR3 reads CASTSGYGYGYTF. The DNA of the CDR3 is TGTGCCAGCACCTCCGGATACGGCTATGGCTACACCTTC.

The V gene is TRBV7-3, the J gene TRBJ2-1; D remains unclear. The length of the CDR3 is 15 residues. The germline CDR1 and CDR2 sequences are SGHTA and FQGTGA. With 5 bases removed from V and 4 bases from J, the gap between germline ends came to 15 bases. The CDR3 nucleotides are TGTGCCAGCAGCCTCGGTCCCGGCGCATACAATGAGCAGTTCTTC. Translation: CASSLGPGAYNEQFF.

J is TRBJ2-5 and V is TRBV27; 12 positions agree with TRBD2. The V segment lost 6 bases and the J segment 4 bases; nucleotides outside the gene matches: 9. Looked up from germline, CDR1 is MNHEY and CDR2 is SMNVEV (reference sequence). The CDR3 length is 16 residues. The CDR3 is CASSSPSGRAAETQYF. CDR3 DNA: TGTGCCAGCAGCTCGCCTAGCGGGAGGGCCGCAGAGACCCAGTACTTC.

This chain links TRBV7-2 with TRBJ1-1, with D possibly matching TRBD1 (6 bases). Trimming took 4 bases from V and 3 from J, leaving 9 bases between them. The V gene's germline CDR1 is SGHTA and CDR2 FQGNSA. The CDR3 is made up of 13 amino acids. In DNA form, the CDR3 reads TGTGCCAGCAGCTCGTACAGGGACACTGAAGCTTTCTTT. Translation gives CASSSYRDTEAFF.

This clone was seen a few times. The chain combines TRBV5-1 with TRBJ2-1; 7 bases match TRBD2. This CDR3 contains 13 residues. V shed 5 bases, J shed 8 bases, and the junction held 7 bases outside the gene matches. Germline CDR1 SGHRS, CDR2 YFSETQ. CDR3 nucleotides: TGCGCCAGCAGACCCGGGACTACGGATGAGCAGTTCTTC. Protein: CASRPGTTDEQFF.

V and J are TRBV5-4 and TRBJ1-1; weak D call: TRBD1 (5 bases). V dropped 1 base and J dropped 5 bases, with 12 bases sitting between them. Germline V gene data show CDR1 as SGHNT and CDR2 as YYREEE (reference sequence). This CDR3 has 14 amino acids. The CDR3 region is CASSLSGDVTEAFF. In nucleotides, the CDR3 is TGTGCCAGCAGCTTGTCGGGGGACGTGACTGAAGCTTTCTTT.

This clone was seen just once. The chain uses TRBV12-5 and TRBJ2-1, with D perhaps matching TRBD2 (5 bases). This CDR3 has 16 amino acids. V lost 1 base and J 4 bases, leaving 14 bases between the germline ends. The germline V gene has CDR1 LGHNT and CDR2 FRNRAP. This chain's CDR3 is CASGLGPAAIYNEQFF. CDR3 in DNA: TGTGCTAGTGGTTTGGGGCCAGCGGCGATTTACAATGAGCAGTTCTTC.

The gene calls are TRBV4-3 and TRBJ2-1; D remains ambiguous. The ends were cut back, 0 bases at V and 5 bases at J, with 20 bases in the middle. The CDR3 totals 18 residues. CDR1 and CDR2 (germline): LGHNA, YSLEER. CDR3 in DNA: TGCGCCAGCAGCCAAGAGAATCCCCTTCCTAGTCGAAACAATGAGCAGTTCTTC. Its translation: CASSQENPLPSRNNEQFF.

In its sample, this clone was seen once. V gene TRBV7-2 combines with J gene TRBJ2-4; D not resolved. CDR3 length: 15 amino acids. V was trimmed by 1 base and J by 0 bases, leaving 7 bases between them. CDR1 and CDR2 (germline): SGHTA, FQGNSA. CDR3 protein: CASSLGSGAKNIQYF. In DNA form, the CDR3 reads TGTGCCAGCAGCTTAGGCTCGGGAGCCAAAAACATTCAGTACTTC.

The chain recombines TRBV7-9 with TRBJ2-2; D is tentatively TRBD1 or TRBD2 (5 bases each). Germline V gene data show CDR1 as SEHNR and CDR2 as FQNEAQ (reference sequence). Between the trimmed V and J ends, which lost 6 bases and 6 bases, there was a span of 23 bases. CDR3 length: 17 residues. For the CDR3, the DNA is TGTGCCAGCAGTCAAAGGTGGGACCAGAAACCACCCGGGGAGCTGTTTTTT. Translated, it gives CASSQRWDQKPPGELFF.

The rearrangement joins TRBV9 to TRBJ1-6; possible D gene TRBD1, 5 bases. Germline lookup yields CDR1 SGDLS and CDR2 YYNGEE. Trimming pared 0 bases from V and 7 bases from J, leaving 8 bases between. The CDR3 extends over 14 amino acids. As DNA, the CDR3 is TGTGCCAGCAGCGTAGTGGACACCAATTCACCCCTCCACTTT. This translates into CASSVVDTNSPLHF. The whole variable domain, remainder taken from reference TRBV9 and TRBJ1-6, is DSGVTQTPKHLITATGQRVTLRCSPRSGDLSVYWYQQSLDQGLQFLIQYYNGEERAKGNILERFSAQQFPDLHSELNLSSLELGDSALYFCASSVVDTNSPLHFGNGTRLTVT.

The chain uses TRBV27 and TRBJ2-3; no reliable D call. This CDR3 contains 12 residues. Germline V lookup: CDR1 MNHEY, CDR2 SMNVEV (reference sequence). Trimming took 6 bases from V and 4 from J, leaving 8 bases between them. CDR3 nucleotides: TGTGCCAGCAGCCCGGGTTCAGATACGCAGTATTTT. Translated, it gives CASSPGSDTQYF.

This clone was recorded only once. The junction differs from germline at one of its ends, possibly a read error. The chain couples TRBV30 to TRBJ2-3; 10 nucleotides line up with TRBD2. In germline, CDR1 is GTSNPN, CDR2 SVGIG (reference sequence). The CDR3 consists of 17 residues. CDR3 residues: CAWTGLAGVVGTDTQYF. The CDR3 coding sequence is TGTGCATGGACGGGGCTAGCGGGAGTGGTAGGCACAGATACGCAGTATTTT.

This clone was seen a single time. The V and J genes are TRBV19 and TRBJ1-6, with 7 bases that match TRBD1. J lost 6 bases, V lost 3 bases, and 2 bases had no gene match. The CDR3 spans 14 residues. Per the germline V gene, CDR1 is LNHDA and CDR2 is SQIVND (reference sequence). Written as DNA, the CDR3 is TGTGCCAGTAGTATCCGGGACAGTAATTCACCCCTCCACTTT. This gives the protein CASSIRDSNSPLHF. Based on the CDR3 plus reference TRBV19 and TRBJ1-6, the full variable domain is DGGITQSPKYLFRKEGQNVTLSCEQNLNHDAMYWYRQDPGQGLRLIYYSQIVNDFQKGDIAEGYSVSREKKESFPLTVTSAQKNPTAFYLCASSIRDSNSPLHFGNGTRLTVT.

V is TRBV10-1 and J is TRBJ2-7; a weak D match, TRBD1 (6 bases). Germline loops: CDR1 WNHNN, CDR2 SYGVQD (reference sequence). The CDR3 contains 12 residues. Trimming took off 6 bases at V and 2 bases at J, with 8 bases between the two ends. CDR3 DNA: TGCGCCAGCAGGGACAGCCCCTACGAGCAGTACTTC. Protein sequence: CASRDSPYEQYF.

The V and J genes are TRBV7-2 and TRBJ2-4; 8 bases line up with TRBD2. CDR1 is SGHTA and CDR2 is FQGNSA in the germline V gene. Trimming at V came to 2 bases and at J to 5 bases, leaving 2 bases not matched to a gene. This CDR3 contains 14 residues. This CDR3 reads CASSLLAGENIQYF. Written as DNA, the CDR3 is TGTGCCAGCAGCTTACTAGCGGGTGAAAACATTCAGTACTTC.

The chain recombines TRBV28 with TRBJ2-7, with D perhaps given as TRBD1 or TRBD2 (6 bases each). Germline CDR1 reads MDHEN; CDR2 reads SYDVKM. This CDR3 contains 15 residues. V dropped 5 bases and J dropped 6 bases, with 20 bases sitting between them. The CDR3 sequence is CASSPRGTPSFEQYF. DNA of the CDR3: TGTGCCAGCAGTCCTAGGGGGACTCCGTCTTTCGAGCAGTACTTC.

The chain has TRBV7-2 and TRBJ1-1; possibly TRBD1 for D (6 bases). This CDR3 region has 16 residues. Germline-derived CDR1 and CDR2 are SGHTA and FQGNSA. V was trimmed by 2 bases and J by 5 bases, leaving 18 bases between them. The CDR3 nucleotides read TGTGCCAGCAGCTTAAGGCTCTGGGGGGCCCCAACTGAAGCTTTCTTT. Encoded protein: CASSLRLWGAPTEAFF.

This chain joins TRBV19 and TRBJ2-5; D unclear. Trimming took 8 bases from V and 1 from J, leaving 11 bases between them. The CDR3 has 13 amino acids. Germline V gene lookup returns CDR1 LNHDA and CDR2 SQIVND (reference sequence). This CDR3 reads CASAGQVQETQYF. The CDR3 DNA is TGTGCCAGTGCCGGGCAGGTCCAAGAGACCCAGTACTTC.

V usage is TRBV7-7 and J usage is TRBJ2-6; TRBD1 matches 10 bases. V gave up 8 bases and J gave up 2 bases; unmatched junction bases: 9. Germline values: CDR1 SSHAT, CDR2 FNYEAQ (reference sequence). This CDR3 is built from 17 residues. The DNA for the CDR3 is TGTGCCAGCGCTCAGGGACAGGGGCTGACTGGGGCCAACGTCCTGACTTTC. Translation gives CASAQGQGLTGANVLTF. Complete variable domain (other parts from reference TRBV7-7 and TRBJ2-6): GAGVSQSPRYKVTKRGQDVTLRCDPISSHATLYWYQQALGQGPEFLTYFNYEAQPDKSGLPSDRFSAERPEGSISTLTIQRTEQRDSAMYRCASAQGQGLTGANVLTFGAGSRLTVL.

J is TRBJ2-3 and V is TRBV19; D ambiguous. V lost 6 bases and J lost 14, with 18 bases in between. This CDR3 is 12 amino acids long. Germline CDR1 LNHDA, CDR2 SQIVND (reference sequence). The CDR3 DNA is TGTGCCAGTAGCCACTCAGGCCCGCCGGGGTATTTT. Its translation: CASSHSGPPGYF.

CDR3 coding DNA: TGTGCCATCACTAGGACAGGGGGAAACACTGAAGCTTTCTTT. Translation gives CAITRTGGNTEAFF. V gene TRBV10-3 combines with J gene TRBJ1-1; 10 bases are shared with TRBD1. The CDR3 length is 14 residues. The ends lost 7 bases at V and 2 bases at J; junction bases unmatched: 4. Germline V gives CDR1 ENHRY, CDR2 SYGVKD.